The TCR beta chain under discussion was sequenced for a study of blood T cell repertoires in COVID-19. On the study more broadly: Samples of COVID-19 (acute and convalescent) were obtained from the United States, Italy and Spain. T cells, B-cell-depleted T cells, or PBMCs supplied cDNA or gDNA.

The germline gives CDR1 LNHDA, CDR2 SQIVND (reference sequence). This CDR3 spans 14 amino acids. Trimming removed 4 bases from V and 10 bases from J, with 17 bases in between. In the original analysis: Nucleated cell number was recorded as an estimate derived from reference gene primer amplification. Produced via immunoSEQ multiplex PCR; TCRdb's table is partial and in-frame only. V, J and clone size reflect that table, while D and trimming were determined from the DNA. The profile covers some 80,000 clones, with 88% appearing a single time and about 21% taken by the ten largest. The chain combines TRBV19 with TRBJ2-1; tentative D call: TRBD2 (5 bases). This TCR was recovered from a human donor in a cohort sampled during active COVID-19. Sequenced input: peripheral blood. Here the CDR3 DNA reads TGTGCCAGTAGTACCGCACGACCCCCGGGGGAGCAGTTCTTC. Translation: CASSTARPPGEQFF.